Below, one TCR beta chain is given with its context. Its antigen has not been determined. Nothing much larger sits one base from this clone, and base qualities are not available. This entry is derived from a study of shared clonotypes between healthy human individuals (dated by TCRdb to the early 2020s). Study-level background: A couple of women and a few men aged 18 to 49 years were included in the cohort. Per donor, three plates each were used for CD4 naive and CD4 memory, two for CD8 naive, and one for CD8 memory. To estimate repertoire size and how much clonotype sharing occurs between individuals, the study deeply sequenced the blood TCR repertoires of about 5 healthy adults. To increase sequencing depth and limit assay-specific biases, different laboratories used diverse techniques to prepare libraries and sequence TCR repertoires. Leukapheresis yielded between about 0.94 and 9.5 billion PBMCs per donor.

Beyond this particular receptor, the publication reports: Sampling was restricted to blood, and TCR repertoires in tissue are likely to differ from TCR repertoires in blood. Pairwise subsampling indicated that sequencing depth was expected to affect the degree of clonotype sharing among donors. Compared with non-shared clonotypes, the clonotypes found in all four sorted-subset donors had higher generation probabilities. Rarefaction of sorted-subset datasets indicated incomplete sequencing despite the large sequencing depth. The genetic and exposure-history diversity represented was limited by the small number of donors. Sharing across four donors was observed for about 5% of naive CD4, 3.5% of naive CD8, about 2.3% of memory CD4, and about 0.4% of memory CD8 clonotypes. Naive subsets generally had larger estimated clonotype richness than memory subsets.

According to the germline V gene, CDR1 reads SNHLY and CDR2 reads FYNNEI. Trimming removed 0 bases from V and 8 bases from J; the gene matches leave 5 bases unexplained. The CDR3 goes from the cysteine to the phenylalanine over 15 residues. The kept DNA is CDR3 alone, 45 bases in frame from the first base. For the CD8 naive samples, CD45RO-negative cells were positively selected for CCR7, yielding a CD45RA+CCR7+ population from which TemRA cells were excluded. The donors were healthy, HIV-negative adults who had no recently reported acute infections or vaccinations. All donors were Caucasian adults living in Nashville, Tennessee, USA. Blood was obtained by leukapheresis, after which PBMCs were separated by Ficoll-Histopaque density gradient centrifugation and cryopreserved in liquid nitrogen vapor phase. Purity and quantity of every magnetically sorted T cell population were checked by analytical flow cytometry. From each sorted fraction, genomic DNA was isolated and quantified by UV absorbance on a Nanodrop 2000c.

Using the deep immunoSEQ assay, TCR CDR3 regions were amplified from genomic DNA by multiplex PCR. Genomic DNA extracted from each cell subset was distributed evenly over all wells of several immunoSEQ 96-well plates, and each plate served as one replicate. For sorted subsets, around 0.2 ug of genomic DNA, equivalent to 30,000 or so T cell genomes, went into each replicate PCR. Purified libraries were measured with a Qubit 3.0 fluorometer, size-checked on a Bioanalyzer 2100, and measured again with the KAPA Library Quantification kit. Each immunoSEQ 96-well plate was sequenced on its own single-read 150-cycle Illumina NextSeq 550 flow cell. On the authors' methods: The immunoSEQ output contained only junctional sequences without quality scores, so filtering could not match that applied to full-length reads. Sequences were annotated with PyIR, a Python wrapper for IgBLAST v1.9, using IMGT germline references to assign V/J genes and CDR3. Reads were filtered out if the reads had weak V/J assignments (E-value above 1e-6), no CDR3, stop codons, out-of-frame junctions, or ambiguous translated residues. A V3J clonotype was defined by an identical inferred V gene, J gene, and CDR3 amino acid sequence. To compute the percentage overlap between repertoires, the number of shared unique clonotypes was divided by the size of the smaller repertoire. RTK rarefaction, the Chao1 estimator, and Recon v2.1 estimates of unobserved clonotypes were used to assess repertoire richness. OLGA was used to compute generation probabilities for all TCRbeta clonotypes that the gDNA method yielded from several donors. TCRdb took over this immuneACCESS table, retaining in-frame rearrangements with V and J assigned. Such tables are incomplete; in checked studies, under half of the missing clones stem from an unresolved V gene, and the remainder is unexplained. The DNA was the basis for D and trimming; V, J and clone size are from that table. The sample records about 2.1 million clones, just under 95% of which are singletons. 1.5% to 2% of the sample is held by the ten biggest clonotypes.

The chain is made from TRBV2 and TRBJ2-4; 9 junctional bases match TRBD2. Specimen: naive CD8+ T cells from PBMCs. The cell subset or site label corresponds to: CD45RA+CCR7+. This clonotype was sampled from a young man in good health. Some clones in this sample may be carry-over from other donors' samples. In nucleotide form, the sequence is TGTGCCAGCAGTGAAGCTAGCGGGAGTATCGACATTCAGTACTTC. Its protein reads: CASSEASGSIDIQYF.